This T cell receptor (beta chain) was obtained from a study of cytomegalovirus exposure and HLA in healthy donors. About the research overall: Of roughly 400 genotyped donors, 81% grouped in the Caucasian-associated ancestry cluster.

Findings and caveats of the study: Reported results showed that the classifier diagnosed cytomegalovirus status with high specificity and sensitivity. Certain sequence variants were highly shared and formed a cluster, and this cluster was likely a sequencing artifact. Later, TCR association rates were found to vary by HLA locus, highest for DRB1 and lowest for HLA-C.

The germline V gene encodes CDR1 GTSNPN and CDR2 SVGIG (reference sequence). The CDR3 loop spans 14 amino acids. The ends lost 4 bases at V and 9 bases at J; junction bases unmatched: 5. Turning to this clone: The antigen is unknown.

PCR primers comprised 60 Vbeta and 13 Jbeta primers. Measured with immunoSEQ multiplex PCR; TCRdb has only the in-frame clones, and not every one. Its listing shows some 110,000 clones. The clonotype comes from a man between 40 and 49 years old in good health and CMV-seropositive. This chain uses TRBV30 with TRBJ2-2; 13 bases match TRBD2. Sequencing was carried out using PBMCs. The CDR3: CAWTGLAGARELFF. The CDR3 DNA is TGTGCCTGGACCGGACTAGCGGGGGCCAGGGAGCTGTTTTTT.